The rows below give T cell receptor beta chains drawn from one sample of a study of shared clonotypes between healthy human individuals. Here immunoSEQ multiplex PCR was the method, and the copy in TCRdb shows in-frame clones only, minus some. Among about 960,000 clones listed, approximately 76% were seen once. What was sequenced was memory CD4+ T cells sorted from blood. These TCRs come from a man between 18 and 35 years old in good health. Both conserved end residues are part of each CDR3. D genes are given only for firm matches. Part of the rows lack a size; the others show once, few, many or a class for expanded clones.

d_gene | j_gene | v_gene | len | abundance | CDR3aa | CDR3nt
. | TRBJ2-2 | TRBV7-9 | 16 | . | CASSPAGLRNTGELFF | TGTGCCAGCAGCCCTGCGGGGTTGCGAAACACCGGGGAGCTGTTTTTT
. | TRBJ2-1 | TRBV11-2 | 16 | . | CASSLAGGSSYNEQFF | TGTGCCAGCAGCTTAGCCGGGGGAAGCTCCTACAATGAGCAGTTCTTC
. | TRBJ2-7 | TRBV20-1 | 11 | once | CSAVAHPEQYF | TGCAGTGCCGTAGCCCACCCCGAGCAGTACTTC
. | TRBJ2-5 | TRBV5-1 | 14 | . | CASSQSQGRETQYF | TGCGCCAGCAGCCAATCACAGGGCAGGGAGACCCAGTACTTC
. | TRBJ2-2 | TRBV2 | 15 | . | CASSGLGGSTGELFF | TGTGCCAGCAGTGGGCTTGGGGGGAGCACCGGGGAGCTGTTTTTT
. | TRBJ1-6 | TRBV7-2 | 14 | . | CASSFGGRDTPLHF | TGTGCCAGCAGCTTCGGGGGGCGCGATACACCCCTCCACTTT
. | TRBJ2-5 | TRBV7-9 | 13 | . | CASSQDPLETQYF | TGTGCCAGCAGCCAAGACCCGTTAGAGACCCAGTACTTC
. | TRBJ1-2 | TRBV25-1 | 15 | . | CASSEYGQGRYGYTF | TGTGCCAGCAGTGAATATGGCCAGGGCAGGTATGGCTACACCTTC
. | TRBJ1-5 | TRBV30 | 15 | . | CAWGRDGDSNQPQHF | TGTGCCTGGGGCCGGGACGGGGATAGCAATCAGCCCCAGCATTTT
. | TRBJ1-2 | TRBV6-5 | 15 | . | CASSYVGLSNYGYTF | TGTGCCAGCAGTTACGTGGGACTAAGTAACTATGGCTACACCTTC
. | TRBJ2-7 | TRBV10-1 | 14 | . | CASSGADISYEQYF | TGCGCCAGCAGTGGGGCGGACATATCCTACGAGCAGTACTTC
. | TRBJ2-3 | TRBV15 | 13 | once | CATSPGSADTQYF | TGTGCCACCAGCCCTGGGAGCGCAGATACGCAGTATTTT
. | TRBJ2-7 | TRBV2 | 13 | . | CASSEYRSYEQYF | TGTGCCAGCAGTGAGTACCGCTCCTACGAGCAGTACTTC
. | TRBJ1-4 | TRBV9 | 12 | few | CASSKRGEKLFF | TGTGCCAGCAGTAAAAGGGGGGAAAAACTGTTTTTT
. | TRBJ1-6 | TRBV7-2 | 15 | . | CASSWVGGEGSPLHF | TGTGCCAGCAGCTGGGTGGGGGGCGAGGGATCACCCCTCCACTTT
. | TRBJ2-2 | TRBV16 | 13 | . | CASSRTSTGELFF | TGTGCCAGCAGCCGCACATCCACCGGGGAGCTGTTTTTT
. | TRBJ1-5 | TRBV2 | 14 | . | CASSFLSSNQPQHF | TGTGCCAGCAGTTTCCTTTCTAGCAATCAGCCCCAGCATTTT
. | TRBJ2-1 | TRBV19 | 14 | few | CATKGGVTNNEQFF | TGTGCCACCAAAGGGGGGGTGACCAACAATGAGCAGTTCTTC
. | TRBJ1-4 | TRBV30 | 14 | . | CAWSGDIPNEKLFF | TGTGCCTGGAGTGGAGACATCCCTAATGAAAAACTGTTTTTT
. | TRBJ2-7 | TRBV7-2 | 15 | . | CASSFTGTNSYEQYF | TGTGCCAGCAGCTTTACCGGGACAAACTCCTACGAGCAGTACTTC
TRBD1 | TRBJ1-3 | TRBV5-1 | 16 | few | CASSREQTGGGNTIYF | TGCGCCAGCAGCCGTGAACAGACAGGGGGTGGAAACACCATATATTTT
TRBD1 | TRBJ2-7 | TRBV13 | 15 | many | CASSLLRQGLDEQYF | TGTGCCAGCAGCTTACTCCGACAGGGGTTAGACGAGCAGTACTTC
. | TRBJ2-7 | TRBV7-2 | 15 | . | CASRILGQGIYEQYF | TGTGCCAGCCGAATCCTGGGGCAGGGCATCTACGAGCAGTACTTC
. | TRBJ1-1 | TRBV10-3 | 14 | . | CAISEGVVGTEAFF | TGTGCCATCAGTGAGGGGGTCGTTGGGACTGAAGCTTTCTTT
. | TRBJ2-3 | TRBV6-5 | 14 | once | CASTPPGSTDTQYF | TGTGCCAGCACCCCCCCGGGATCCACAGATACGCAGTATTTT
. | TRBJ1-2 | TRBV5-6 | 15 | . | CASSPPGAYNYGYTF | TGTGCCAGCAGCCCCCCGGGGGCTTATAACTATGGCTACACCTTC
. | TRBJ1-4 | TRBV20-1 | 10 | . | CSAFDEKLFF | TGCAGTGCTTTCGATGAAAAACTGTTTTTT
. | TRBJ2-3 | TRBV27 | 11 | once | CASRSTDTQYF | TGTGCCAGCAGGAGCACAGATACGCAGTATTTT
TRBD2 | TRBJ2-3 | TRBV6-1 | 14 | once | CASRAGGPTDTQYF | TGTGCCAGCCGGGCGGGGGGGCCCACAGATACGCAGTATTTT
TRBD2 | TRBJ2-1 | TRBV30 | 15 | . | CAWREAGGPWNEQFF | TGTGCCTGGAGAGAAGCGGGAGGGCCGTGGAATGAGCAGTTCTTC
. | TRBJ1-1 | TRBV5-6 | 17 | . | CASSPILGGTVNTEAFF | TGTGCCAGCAGCCCAATCTTGGGGGGGACGGTGAACACTGAAGCTTTCTTT